These T cell receptor beta chains were read from a single sample in a study of CD8+ T cells in alopecia areata. The method was immunoSEQ multiplex PCR; TCRdb's version includes in-frame clones alone and lacks a portion of them. The table records 150,000 to 200,000 clones, about 61% of them present only once. The sample in question was CD4+ T cells sorted from blood, obtained between weeks 55 and 65, from a patient treated with tofacitinib. These TCRs come from a human donor with alopecia areata. The CDR3 runs from the conserved cysteine through the conserved F or W. The D gene is left open where the match is weak. Size values are once, few and many counts, or a class for expanded clones, and some rows have none.

>TRBV10-3|TRBJ1-5|once|-
TGTGCCATCAGCCCGGACGGAATACAGCCCCAGCATTTT
CAISPDGIQPQHF
>TRBV27|TRBJ2-2|few|TRBD2
TGTGCCAGCAGGCGGGGGGGCACCGGGGAGCTGTTTTTT
CASRRGGTGELFF
>TRBV5-1|TRBJ2-5|-|-
TGCGCCAGCAGGGGGAAGGGGACAAAGGAAGAGACCCAGTACTTC
CASRGKGTKEETQYF
>TRBV18|TRBJ1-1|once|-
TGTGCCAGCTCACCGGGGGGCGACACTGAAGCTTTCTTT
CASSPGGDTEAFF
>TRBV29-1|TRBJ1-4|-|-
TGCAGCGTCTCGGATGGGACAACAACTAATGAAAAACTGTTTTTT
CSVSDGTTTNEKLFF
>TRBV7-2|TRBJ2-4|-|TRBD2
TGTGCCAGCAGCCCCACCCCAGCGGGGGGGCCTAGGAGGGGTGACATTCAGTACTTC
CASSPTPAGGPRRGDIQYF
>TRBV30|TRBJ2-6|-|-
TGTGCCTGGAGTTCAGGGCTCTCTGGGGCCAACGTCCTGACTTTC
CAWSSGLSGANVLTF
>TRBV7-3|TRBJ2-5|-|-
TGTGCCAGCAGCTCATTCCCGGACCACCAAGAGACCCAGTACTTC
CASSSFPDHQETQYF
>TRBV7-8|TRBJ2-5|-|TRBD1
TGTGCCAGCAGCGGAAACAGGGGCCAAGAGACCCAGTACTTC
CASSGNRGQETQYF
>TRBV19|TRBJ1-6|-|-
TGTGCCAGTAGTATTCGCTCCGCAGTAGCTGATTCACCCCTCCACTTT
CASSIRSAVADSPLHF
>TRBV2|TRBJ1-1|-|TRBD1
TGTGCCAGCAGTGGGGACAGGGTGTTTACTGAAGCTTTCTTT
CASSGDRVFTEAFF
>TRBV2|TRBJ1-5|few|-
TGTGCCAGCAGGGGAGACAGCCTCAATCAGCCCCAGCATTTT
CASRGDSLNQPQHF